The 17 T cell receptor beta chains below all came from one sample that was sequenced in a study of shared clonotypes between healthy human individuals. Libraries were prepared by immunoSEQ multiplex PCR; TCRdb keeps only in-frame clonotypes and omits some of them. The sample has about 660,000 clones; around 72% are singletons. The specimen was memory CD4+ T cells sorted from blood. Subset described: CD45RA-negative fraction. The source of these receptors is a woman in her 30s in good health.

The CDR3 bases are TGTGCCAGCAGCTCGTCTATCGGGGAGACCCAGTACTTC. This sequence encodes CASSSSIGETQYF. The chain uses TRBV7-3 and TRBJ2-5; D gene uncertain. Between the trimmed V and J ends, which lost 4 bases and 5 bases, there was a span of 11 bases. Germline values: CDR1 SGHTA, CDR2 FQGTGA. The CDR3 spans 13 residues.

J is TRBJ2-5 and V is TRBV4-1; D possibly corresponds to TRBD2 (6 bases). The CDR3 totals 15 residues. Germline loops: CDR1 MGHRA, CDR2 YSYEKL. V dropped 5 bases and J dropped 5 bases, with 18 bases sitting between them. The CDR3 nucleotides read TGCGCCAGCAGCTCAATTTCGGGGGTCTGGGAGACCCAGTACTTC. It yields the protein CASSSISGVWETQYF.

This chain uses TRBV2 with TRBJ2-3; D may be TRBD1 (6 bases). The CDR3 extends over 14 amino acids. Per germline, CDR1 SNHLY and CDR2 FYNNEI. Trimming took off 6 bases at V and 0 bases at J, with 10 bases between the two ends. This chain's CDR3 is CASRVGQSTDTQYF. The CDR3 bases are TGTGCCAGCAGAGTAGGACAGAGCACAGATACGCAGTATTTT.

The rearrangement links TRBV7-9 to TRBJ2-7; unclear D gene. Germline CDR1 and CDR2: SEHNR and FQNEAQ (reference sequence). This CDR3 comprises 13 residues. V was cut by 5 bases and J by 4 bases, with 12 bases left in between. In DNA form, the CDR3 reads TGTGCCAGCAGCCAAGAATTCAGGTACGAGCAGTACTTC. Translation gives CASSQEFRYEQYF.

This clone was seen just once. The gene calls are TRBV5-4 and TRBJ1-1, with D unresolved. CDR3 length: 16 residues. Trimming pared 3 bases from V and 0 bases from J, leaving 15 bases between. CDR1 and CDR2 (germline): SGHNT, YYREEE (reference sequence). The CDR3 region has the DNA TGTGCCAGCAGCTCCCTAGGGAGAGGGATGAACACTGAAGCTTTCTTT. Protein: CASSSLGRGMNTEAFF.

The chain carries TRBV19 and TRBJ2-1; tentative D call: TRBD2 (6 bases). Trimming shortened V by 1 base and J by 4 bases, and 14 bases separated the two germline ends. Germline V gene data show CDR1 as LNHDA and CDR2 as SQIVND (reference sequence). The CDR3 runs 16 residues. This chain's CDR3 is CASSIVVASVYNEQFF. CDR3 bases: TGTGCCAGTAGTATAGTAGTGGCTAGCGTATACAATGAGCAGTTCTTC.

This clone was counted a few times. J is TRBJ1-1 and V is TRBV2; possible D gene TRBD1, 6 bases. With 2 bases removed from V and 7 bases from J, the gap between germline ends came to 14 bases. CDR1 is SNHLY, CDR2 FYNNEI, per germline. The CDR3 consists of 14 residues. The CDR3 DNA reads as TGTGCCAGCAGTGAATGGTACCAGGGGAGTGAAGCTTTCTTT. As protein: CASSEWYQGSEAFF.

The rearrangement uses TRBV6-1 and TRBJ2-5; D might be TRBD1 (5 bases). CDR1 and CDR2 from the germline V gene are MNHNS and SASEGT. This CDR3 region has 14 residues. Trimming took 2 bases from V and 4 from J, leaving 11 bases between them. The CDR3 nucleotides are TGTGCCAGCAGTGAATCGTGGGGCGGAGAGACCCAGTACTTC. It codes for CASSESWGGETQYF.

With regard to this clone: A junction end diverges from the germline sequence, so it may reflect a read error. CDR3 protein: CASSLAASTDTQYF. The CDR3 DNA reads TGTGCCAGCAGCCTAGCGGCAAGTACAGATACGCAGTATTTT. The V and J genes are TRBV7-6 and TRBJ2-3; 7 bases agree with TRBD2. Germline CDR1 is SGHVS and CDR2 is FNYEAQ. The CDR3 contains 14 residues.

The chain uses TRBV5-8 and TRBJ2-7; TRBD1 might be the D (6 bases). This CDR3 contains 15 residues. Germline CDR1 reads SGHTS; CDR2 reads YDEGEE. Trimming took 3 bases from V and 3 from J, leaving 16 bases between them. CDR3 bases: TGTGCCAGCAGCTACCGGGACACGGGGAACTACGAGCAGTACTTC. Translation gives CASSYRDTGNYEQYF.

The chain recombines TRBV19 with TRBJ2-3, with 9 bases matching TRBD2. CDR3 size: 15 residues. Losses at the gene ends were 5 bases for V and 0 bases for J; bases not matched to a gene: 3. Germline V gene sequence: CDR1 LNHDA, CDR2 SQIVND (reference sequence). The CDR3 reads CASSYTSGSTDTQYF. DNA for the CDR3: TGTGCCAGTAGTTATACTAGCGGGAGCACAGATACGCAGTATTTT.

The chain links TRBV29-1 to TRBJ2-1; D not resolved. Trimming cost V 8 bases and J 8 bases, with 22 bases left between them. CDR1 SQVTM and CDR2 ANQGSEA come from the germline V gene. There are 14 residues in the CDR3. Written as DNA, the CDR3 is TGCAGCCCCGAGACACCCATCGAGTTGCATGAGCAGTTCTTC. Protein sequence: CSPETPIELHEQFF.

The rearrangement uses TRBV25-1 and TRBJ2-1; 7 nucleotides match TRBD2. Germline V gene sequence: CDR1 MGHDK, CDR2 SYGVNS. V was pared by 7 bases and J by 2 bases, with 8 bases of the junction left unmatched. The CDR3 covers 15 residues. For the CDR3, the DNA is TGTGCCAGCATGGCAGCGGGATTGGCCTACAATGAGCAGTTCTTC. Translating it yields CASMAAGLAYNEQFF.

The chain uses TRBV5-1 and TRBJ1-3; D unclear. The CDR3 length is 16 residues. V shed 0 bases and J shed 0 bases, with 10 bases lying between them. CDR1 is SGHRS and CDR2 is YFSETQ in the germline V gene. The CDR3 DNA sequence: TGCGCCAGCAGCTTGGCAGGTGCCTCCTCTGGAAACACCATATATTTT. This translates into CASSLAGASSGNTIYF.

This chain links TRBV10-1 with TRBJ2-5; 16 bases are shared with TRBD2. The CDR3 loop spans 18 amino acids. Trimming took 5 bases from V and 1 from J; bases not matched to a gene: 7. Germline V gene lookup returns CDR1 WNHNN and CDR2 SYGVQD (reference sequence). The CDR3 is CASSPSGLAGGSQETQYF. The CDR3 bases are TGCGCCAGCAGTCCCTCGGGACTAGCGGGAGGGTCCCAAGAGACCCAGTACTTC.

Remarks on this clone: Distinct nucleotide sequences in the sample also encode this CDR3. This sequence joins TRBV5-1 and TRBJ1-1; D gene uncertain. V was cut by 0 bases and J by 2 bases, with 8 bases left in between. Germline CDR1 is SGHRS and CDR2 is YFSETQ. CDR3 length equals 14 residues. This CDR3 is CASSLGHGNTEAFF. CDR3 nucleotides: TGCGCCAGCAGCTTGGGGCACGGAAACACTGAAGCTTTCTTT.

To note about this clone: The DNA is omitted, as the CDR3 cannot be located on it reliably, and the CDR3 follows TCRdb's listing. The chain's CDR3 is CASRFRGRNGELFF. This sequence joins TRBV7-2 and TRBJ2-2. The CDR3 has 14 amino acids, counting both end residues. Per germline, CDR1 SGHTA and CDR2 FQGNSA.